This T cell receptor (beta chain) originates from a study of control samples from healthy donors and cancer patients. Germline CDR1 MNHNS, CDR2 SASEGT. This CDR3 is 15 amino acids long. V dropped 2 bases and J dropped 7 bases, with 17 bases sitting between them. Generated by immunoSEQ multiplex PCR, the TCRdb table keeps only in-frame clones and is missing some. Among roughly 170,000 clones, 91% were seen once, and the ten largest hold 2%. The chain is built from TRBV6-1 and TRBJ1-2; D perhaps matches TRBD1 (5 bases). The source of this sequence is a woman aged 40-49 years in good health. Source material: blood. CDR3 sequence: CASSEPAAGPGGYTF. The CDR3, as DNA: TGTGCCAGCAGTGAACCCGCTGCAGGGCCGGGTGGCTACACCTTC.